The clone carrying this TCR beta chain was detected a few times. No antigen is known for it. This entry is derived from a study of cytomegalovirus exposure and HLA in healthy donors. Whole-study findings and limits: Links to common viral pathogens appeared, in a later analysis, for several of the most significant clusters. Follow-up analysis later connected one missense variant in DCLRE1C with trimming of TCR beta V- and J-genes. An analysis was carried out at a later point. It showed that HLA-associated TCR beta chains were more clonally expanded than equally common non-associated chains.

The PCR had 60 Vbeta and 13 Jbeta primers. Assay: immunoSEQ multiplex PCR; the TCRdb copy retains only in-frame clones and omits some. The sample carries roughly 180,000 clones, 84% recorded once. The source of this sequence is a girl aged 2 to 9 in good health and CMV-seropositive. Sequences were obtained from PBMCs.

As DNA, the CDR3 is TGTGCCAGCAGCTACAGGGATCGGGTGGTGTATGGCTACACCTTC. Encoded protein: CASSYRDRVVYGYTF. The chain carries TRBV5-6 and TRBJ1-2, with D possibly matching TRBD1 (6 bases). The CDR3 spans 15 residues. V was pared by 3 bases and J by 5 bases, with 17 bases between. CDR1 and CDR2 from the germline V gene are SGHDT and YYEEEE.